These T cell receptor beta chains were read from a single sample in a study of T cells in Graves' hyperthyroidism and ophthalmopathy. From the multiplex PCR reads, TCRdb called clonotypes with MiXCR, one entry per CDR3 protein. The sample consists of over 350,000 distinct CDR3 sequences, about 18% of them appearing once. Specimen: blood. All receptors come from a man aged 18 to 29 with Graves' ophthalmopathy. CDR3s include the opening cysteine and the closing phenylalanine or tryptophan. A D gene is named only where the DNA matches it firmly. Size values are once, few and many counts, or a class for expanded clones, and some rows have none.

v_gene	d_gene	j_gene	abundance	CDR3aa	CDR3nt
TRBV7-6	.	TRBJ1-3	few	CASSLEGGMGGASGNTIYF	TGTGCCAGCAGCTTAGAAGGGGGGATGGGGGGCGCCTCTGGAAACACCATATATTTT
TRBV6-1	.	TRBJ1-5	many	CASSELNRRNQPQHF	TGTGCCAGCAGTGAACTTAACAGACGCAATCAGCCCCAGCATTTT
TRBV24-1	.	TRBJ2-3	many	CATSLYAGTQYF	TGTGCCACCAGTCTGTACGCGGGGACGCAGTATTTT
TRBV2	.	TRBJ2-1	.	CASIPPGNEQFF	TGTGCCAGCATCCCTCCAGGGAATGAGCAGTTCTTC
TRBV7-3	TRBD2	TRBJ2-1	.	CASSTGLAGGRGEQFF	TGTGCTAGCAGTACGGGACTAGCGGGGGGGCGGGGTGAGCAGTTCTTC
TRBV10-3	.	TRBJ1-1	many	CAISQQNTEAFF	TGTGCCATCAGCCAACAGAACACTGAAGCTTTCTTT
TRBV20-1	.	TRBJ2-1	few	CSAYRSSYNEQFF	TGCAGTGCTTACAGGAGCTCCTACAATGAGCAGTTCTTC
TRBV6-1	TRBD2	TRBJ2-1	few	CASELAGGPGKQFF	TGTGCCAGCGAACTAGCGGGGGGGCCGGGAAAGCAGTTCTTC
TRBV19	TRBD1	TRBJ1-1	.	CASETGSNTEAFF	TGTGCCAGTGAGACAGGGAGCAACACTGAAGCTTTCTTT
TRBV12-3/TRBV12-4	.	TRBJ2-3	many	CASRRGATDTQYF	TGTGCCAGTCGTAGGGGGGCGACAGATACGCAGTATTTT
TRBV11-1	.	TRBJ2-7	many	CASSPTKLAAEQYF	TGTGCCAGCAGCCCGACTAAGCTGGCTGCCGAGCAGTACTTC
TRBV11-2	TRBD2	TRBJ2-7	.	CASGGGTYEQYF	TGTGCCAGCGGCGGGGGGACCTACGAGCAGTACTTC
TRBV7-9	TRBD1	TRBJ1-1	.	CASSHVQGANTEAFF	TGTGCCAGCAGCCATGTCCAGGGGGCGAACACTGAAGCTTTCTTT
TRBV20-1	TRBD1	TRBJ2-1	.	CSARPRGTYNEQFF	TGCAGTGCAAGACCCAGGGGGACCTACAATGAGCAGTTCTTC
TRBV9	TRBD2	TRBJ2-7	many	CASSAAGGTTYEQYF	TGTGCCAGCAGCGCCGCGGGAGGGACTACCTACGAGCAGTACTTC
TRBV18	.	TRBJ1-1	many	CASSLSAGTLNTEAFF	TGTGCCAGCTCACTTTCTGCCGGGACACTGAACACTGAAGCTTTCTTT
TRBV7-9	.	TRBJ1-1	many	CASSTQTGNTEAFF	TGTGCCAGCAGCACACAAACGGGGAACACTGAAGCTTTCTTT
TRBV20-1	.	TRBJ1-2	many	CSARDEGGYTF	TGCAGTGCTAGAGATGAAGGGGGCTACACCTTC
TRBV29-1	TRBD1	TRBJ1-2	.	CSVDGQEDYGYTF	TGCAGCGTGGATGGACAGGAGGACTATGGCTACACCTTC
TRBV12-3/TRBV12-4	.	TRBJ1-1	many	CASSLPPRTTEAFF	TGTGCCAGCAGTTTACCCCCGAGGACCACTGAAGCTTTCTTT
TRBV4-1	TRBD1	TRBJ1-1	.	CASSQGDRGFTEAFF	TGCGCCAGCAGCCAAGGGGACAGGGGATTTACTGAAGCTTTCTTT
TRBV28	TRBD1	TRBJ1-6	few	CASRQGADFGSPLHF	TGTGCCAGCAGACAGGGGGCTGATTTTGGTTCACCCCTCCACTTT
TRBV3-1	.	TRBJ2-7	many	CASSQEMSPYEQYF	TGTGCCAGCAGCCAAGAAATGTCTCCCTACGAGCAGTACTTC
TRBV6-1	TRBD2	TRBJ2-1	few	CASSLTSGGARYNEQFF	TGTGCCAGCAGTTTAACTAGCGGGGGGGCCCGATACAATGAGCAGTTCTTC
TRBV4-1	TRBD1	TRBJ1-1	many	CASSQGPKQGINTEAFF	TGCGCCAGCAGCCAAGGCCCGAAACAGGGGATAAACACTGAAGCTTTCTTT
TRBV15	.	TRBJ1-5	few	CATSRVPGLGNQPQHF	TGTGCCACCAGCAGGGTCCCGGGGCTTGGCAATCAGCCCCAGCATTTT
TRBV12-3/TRBV12-4	TRBD2	TRBJ2-7	many	CASSFYRSGGASYEQYF	TGTGCCAGCAGTTTTTACCGCTCCGGGGGGGCGTCCTACGAGCAGTACTTC
TRBV19	TRBD1	TRBJ2-7	many	CASSTGLTGNRYEQYF	TGTGCCAGTAGTACCGGACTGACAGGGAATCGTTACGAGCAGTACTTC
TRBV6-1	.	TRBJ1-3	.	CASRRPGSGNTIYF	TGTGCCAGCAGACGACCAGGGTCTGGAAACACCATATATTTT
TRBV19	.	TRBJ1-5	few	CASSIVVFNQPQHF	TGTGCCAGTAGTATCGTGGTTTTTAATCAGCCCCAGCATTTT
TRBV10-3	TRBD1	TRBJ2-7	many	CAVTGDGNEQYF	TGTGCCGTAACAGGGGACGGTAACGAGCAGTACTTC
TRBV5-1	.	TRBJ1-4	.	CAGSSLQSNEKLFF	TGCGCCGGCAGCTCTTTACAGTCTAATGAAAAACTGTTTTTT
TRBV5-1	.	TRBJ1-2	.	CASSSSDSRWGYTF	TGCGCCAGCAGCTCGTCGGACAGTCGATGGGGCTACACCTTC
TRBV27	.	TRBJ1-1	many	CASSLEQTGTEAFF	TGTGCCAGCAGTTTAGAGCAGACGGGGACTGAAGCTTTCTTT
TRBV11-2	.	TRBJ2-1	.	CASSLEFRGWGSYNEQFF	TGTGCCAGCAGCTTAGAGTTCAGGGGATGGGGGTCCTACAATGAGCAGTTCTTC
TRBV27	TRBD1	TRBJ1-2	many	CASSRDSRYGYTF	TGTGCCAGCAGTCGGGACAGCCGCTATGGCTACACCTTC
TRBV6-5	.	TRBJ2-2	few	CASSLQDTGELFF	TGTGCCAGCAGTCTACAGGACACCGGGGAGCTGTTTTTT
TRBV29-1	.	TRBJ2-7	.	CSVARTDYEQYF	TGCAGCGTTGCCAGGACCGACTACGAGCAGTACTTC
TRBV5-5	.	TRBJ1-6	many	CASSLSRTERVNSPLHF	TGTGCCAGCAGCCTATCTCGGACAGAAAGAGTAAATTCACCCCTCCACTTT
TRBV28	.	TRBJ1-1	many	CASSPNRKGDAFF	TGTGCCAGCAGCCCTAACCGAAAAGGGGACGCTTTCTTT
TRBV2	.	TRBJ1-1	many	CASRAGGVEAFF	TGTGCCAGCAGAGCTGGGGGTGTTGAAGCTTTCTTT
TRBV12-5	.	TRBJ2-3	.	CASGLGGGRTSTDTQYF	TGTGCTAGTGGTTTGGGGGGCGGCAGGACCAGCACAGATACGCAGTATTTT
TRBV9	TRBD1	TRBJ2-5	.	CASSPTGGILETQYF	TGTGCCAGCAGCCCGACAGGGGGAATACTAGAGACCCAGTACTTC
TRBV10-3	TRBD2	TRBJ2-3	.	CAISSGERGTGDTQYF	TGTGCCATCAGCTCTGGTGAGCGGGGGACTGGGGATACGCAGTATTTT
TRBV7-8	.	TRBJ2-7	many	CASSSTRGQYF	TGTGCCAGCAGCTCTACACGGGGGCAGTACTTC
TRBV6-5	.	TRBJ1-5	.	CASSYSSQPQHF	TGTGCCAGCAGTTACAGCAGTCAGCCCCAGCATTTT
TRBV27	.	TRBJ2-1	.	CARAGSWRNEQFF	TGTGCCAGGGCGGGGTCGTGGCGTAATGAGCAGTTCTTC
TRBV11-2	.	TRBJ2-1	.	CASSLVQAGGQDEQFF	TGTGCCAGCAGCTTAGTCCAGGCCGGGGGGCAGGATGAGCAGTTCTTC
TRBV12-3/TRBV12-4	.	TRBJ1-6	.	CASILAGQNSPLHF	TGTGCCAGCATCCTCGCCGGACAGAATTCACCCCTCCACTTT
TRBV6-5	.	TRBJ2-3	.	CASSYWRATDTQYF	TGTGCCAGCAGTTACTGGCGGGCAACAGATACGCAGTATTTT
TRBV15	.	TRBJ1-1	few	CATSRVNTEAFF	TGTGCCACCAGCAGGGTAAACACTGAAGCTTTCTTT
TRBV7-3	TRBD2	TRBJ2-5	few	CASSETGTSGGGTQETQYF	TGTGCCAGCAGCGAAACCGGGACTAGCGGGGGAGGGACCCAAGAGACCCAGTACTTC
TRBV11-3	.	TRBJ2-1	many	CASSPRGARNNEQFF	TGTGCCAGCAGCCCCCGGGGAGCGAGGAACAATGAGCAGTTCTTC
TRBV6-1	TRBD2	TRBJ2-3	few	CASSDLAGVKDTQYF	TGTGCCAGCAGTGATCTAGCGGGGGTTAAAGATACGCAGTATTTT
TRBV9	TRBD1	TRBJ1-1	many	CASSGQSRGGTEAFF	TGTGCCAGCAGCGGGCAATCCAGGGGGGGAACTGAAGCTTTCTTT
TRBV3-1	TRBD1	TRBJ2-7	many	CASSQGSGGISYEQYF	TGTGCCAGCAGCCAAGGGTCAGGGGGCATCTCCTACGAGCAGTACTTC
TRBV10-3	.	TRBJ2-5	many	CAISESEASETQYF	TGTGCCATCAGTGAGTCGGAGGCTTCGGAGACCCAGTACTTC
TRBV7-3	TRBD2	TRBJ2-2	few	CASSLAGTSVSMGELFF	TGTGCCAGCAGCCTTGCCGGGACTAGTGTTTCGATGGGGGAGCTGTTTTTT
TRBV19	.	TRBJ1-2	.	CASRGQLPDGYTF	TGTGCCAGTCGAGGACAGCTCCCAGATGGCTACACCTTC